The present T cell receptor (beta chain) was sequenced within a study of cytomegalovirus exposure and HLA in healthy donors. Study background: The same platform as the roughly 630 first-cohort repertoires was used for the 120 validation repertoires, a later analysis reported.

The donors were in the approximately 110-subject validation cohort; that cohort was separate from the roughly 680-subject first cohort. Whole-study findings and limits: According to the study, 160 or so TCR beta chains were cytomegalovirus-associated. High specificity and sensitivity for cytomegalovirus status were reported for the classifier.

Data came from immunoSEQ multiplex PCR; TCRdb stores just in-frame clones and leaves some out. Of around 300,000 clones in the sample, 65% to 90% were seen once. To note about this clone: Its target is unknown.

V lost 6 bases and J lost 1; bases outside the gene matches: 3. The CDR3 is 14 amino acids. Germline V CDR1 and CDR2: SGHNT, YYREEE (reference sequence). The origin of this receptor is a woman between 18 and 29 years old in good health and CMV-seronegative. The material sequenced was PBMCs. V and J are TRBV5-4 and TRBJ2-7; TRBD2 matches 11 bases. The CDR3 here is CASNLAGGSYEQYF. As DNA, the CDR3 is TGTGCCAGCAACTTAGCGGGAGGGTCCTACGAGCAGTACTTC. Full variable domain (missing parts from reference TRBV5-4 and TRBJ2-7): ETGVTQSPTHLIKTRGQQVTLRCSSQSGHNTVSWYQQALGQGPQFIFQYYREEENGRGNFPPRFSGLQFPNYSSELNVNALELDDSALYLCASNLAGGSYEQYFGPGTRLTVT.